The next 3 T cell receptor beta chains were all read from a single sample in a study of blood T cell repertoires in COVID-19. The repertoire was sequenced with immunoSEQ multiplex PCR; TCRdb's copy has only in-frame clones and lacks some. The sample has 350,000 to 500,000 clones; about 88% are singletons. What was sequenced was PBMCs or T cells enriched from blood (not recorded which). The source is a woman between 18 and 30 years old who had been exposed to COVID-19.

This chain connects TRBV9 to TRBJ1-5; D is perhaps TRBD1 (5 bases). Germline V gene lookup returns CDR1 SGDLS and CDR2 YYNGEE. Trimming cost V 0 bases and J 5 bases, with 9 bases left between them. This CDR3 spans 14 amino acids. CDR3 protein: CASSVDQGDQPQHF. The DNA of the CDR3 is TGTGCCAGCAGCGTAGATCAGGGCGATCAGCCCCAGCATTTT.

The V call is TRBV4-1, the J call TRBJ2-7; D gene unclear. Trimming pared 0 bases from V and 3 bases from J, leaving 9 bases between. This CDR3 contains 14 residues. Germline CDR1 MGHRA, CDR2 YSYEKL. This CDR3 reads CASSQDPRFYEQYF. The CDR3 DNA sequence: TGCGCCAGCAGCCAAGATCCCAGGTTCTACGAGCAGTACTTC.

The V gene is TRBV6-1, the J gene TRBJ2-1; D is uncertain. CDR1 and CDR2 from the germline V gene are MNHNS and SASEGT. The CDR3 length is 17 residues. V dropped 2 bases and J dropped 0 bases, with 14 bases sitting between them. CDR3 sequence: CASSEFPLLSSYNEQFF. CDR3 nucleotide sequence: TGTGCCAGCAGTGAATTCCCCTTACTCTCCTCCTACAATGAGCAGTTCTTC.